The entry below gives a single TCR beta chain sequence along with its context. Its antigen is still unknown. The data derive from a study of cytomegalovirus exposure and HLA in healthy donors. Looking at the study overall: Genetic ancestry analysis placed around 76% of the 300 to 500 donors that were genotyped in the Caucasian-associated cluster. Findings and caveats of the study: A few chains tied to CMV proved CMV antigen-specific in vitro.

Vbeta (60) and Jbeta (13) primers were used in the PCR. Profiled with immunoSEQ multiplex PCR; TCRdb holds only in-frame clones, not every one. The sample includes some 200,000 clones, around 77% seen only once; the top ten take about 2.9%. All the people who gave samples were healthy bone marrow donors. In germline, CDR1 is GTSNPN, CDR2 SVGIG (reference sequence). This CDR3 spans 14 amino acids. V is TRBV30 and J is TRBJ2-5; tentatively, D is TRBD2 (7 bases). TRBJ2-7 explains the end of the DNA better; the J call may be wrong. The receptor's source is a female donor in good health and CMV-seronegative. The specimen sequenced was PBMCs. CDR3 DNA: TGTGCCTGGAGTGTACGGCGGGGGCAGTACGAGCAGTACTTC. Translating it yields CAWSVRRGQYEQYF.